This entry lists 30 T cell receptor beta chains sequenced from one sample in a study of blood T cell repertoires in COVID-19. Generated by immunoSEQ multiplex PCR, the TCRdb table keeps only in-frame clones and is missing some. The data contain tens of thousands of clones, about 88% of them singletons. Sequenced sample: peripheral blood. These receptor sequences come from a human donor in a cohort sampled during active COVID-19.

The V gene is TRBV3-1 (or the pseudogene TRBV3-2), the J gene TRBJ1-2; D is uncertain. V lost 3 bases and J 6 bases, leaving 17 bases between the germline ends. The germline CDR1 and CDR2 sequences are LGHDT and YNNKEL (reference sequence). This CDR3 is 15 amino acids long. The CDR3 region is CASSHYTGLGDGYTF. CDR3 DNA: TGTGCCAGCAGCCATTACACCGGCCTCGGGGATGGCTACACCTTC.

The chain couples TRBV6-2 or TRBV6-3 to TRBJ2-7; 8 bases line up with TRBD1. V gave up 2 bases and J gave up 2 bases; unmatched junction bases: 14. The CDR3 sequence is 18 residues long. Germline CDR1 is MNHEY and CDR2 is SVGEGT. The CDR3 is CASSYLKTGAILAYEQYF. The DNA of the CDR3 is TGTGCCAGCAGTTACCTTAAGACAGGGGCCATCCTAGCCTACGAGCAGTACTTC.

This clone was seen more than once but under ten times. The chain uses TRBV9 and TRBJ2-1; TRBD1 agrees at 8 bases. The CDR3 spans 16 residues. V lost 3 bases and J lost 7; bases outside the gene matches: 12. Per the germline V gene, CDR1 is SGDLS and CDR2 is YYNGEE. Here the CDR3 reads CASSGLTGGPWNEQFF. The CDR3 DNA reads as TGTGCCAGCAGCGGACTCACAGGGGGACCTTGGAATGAGCAGTTCTTC.

The rearrangement uses TRBV30 and TRBJ1-5; a possible D gene is TRBD1 (5 bases). V was pared by 2 bases and J by 9 bases, with 14 bases between. This CDR3 contains 13 residues. Germline values: CDR1 GTSNPN, CDR2 SVGIG (reference sequence). This chain's CDR3 is CAWSIQGVGPQHF. The CDR3 coding sequence is TGTGCCTGGAGTATCCAGGGCGTGGGGCCCCAGCATTTT.

Here the CDR3 reads CSVGEGETIYF. The CDR3, as DNA: TGCAGCGTTGGGGAGGGAGAGACCATATATTTT. The chain uses TRBV29-1 and TRBJ1-3; no definite D call. The V and J ends lost 4 bases and 10 bases respectively, with 11 bases between them. The CDR3 runs 11 residues. Germline-derived CDR1 and CDR2 are SQVTM and ANQGSEA.

The chain couples TRBV7-7 to TRBJ2-5, with 9 bases that match TRBD1. J gave up 2 bases and V 3 bases, and 7 bases lay outside the gene matches. Looked up from germline, CDR1 is SSHAT and CDR2 is FNYEAQ (reference sequence). The CDR3 totals 16 residues. The CDR3 DNA reads TGTGCCAGCAGCTTCCAAACTGGGACAGGGCAAGAGACCCAGTACTTC. Its protein product is CASSFQTGTGQETQYF.

The chain couples TRBV9 to TRBJ2-7; weak D call: TRBD2 (7 bases). CDR3 length: 15 residues. V dropped 4 bases and J dropped 1 base, with 15 bases sitting between them. In germline, CDR1 is SGDLS, CDR2 YYNGEE. The CDR3 is CASSPEGGVSYEQYF. The CDR3 DNA reads as TGTGCCAGCAGCCCCGAGGGGGGGGTTTCCTACGAGCAGTACTTC.

The J gene is TRBJ2-2, the V gene TRBV18; tentative D call: TRBD1 (6 bases). The CDR3 is made up of 15 amino acids. The germline gives CDR1 KGHSH, CDR2 LQKENI. V lost 4 bases to trimming and J lost 2 bases, with 11 bases between them. DNA for the CDR3: TGTGCCAGCTCACTTCCGGGACACAACACCGGGGAGCTGTTTTTT. Protein sequence: CASSLPGHNTGELFF.

This clone occurred once. The chain is built from TRBV11-2 and TRBJ2-6; TRBD1 agrees at 8 bases. The CDR3 is 16 amino acids. Germline V gene data show CDR1 as SGHAT and CDR2 as FQNNGV. Trimming removed 1 base from V and 12 bases from J; junction bases left unmatched: 11. The CDR3 reads CASSLARTGRTTVLTF. The CDR3 DNA is TGTGCCAGCAGCTTAGCACGGACAGGGCGTACTACCGTCCTGACTTTC.

V gene TRBV4-3 combines with J gene TRBJ1-1, with D maybe TRBD1 (6 bases). Trimming stripped 6 bases from V and 2 bases from J, with 16 bases between. The CDR3 extends over 15 amino acids. Germline V gene lookup returns CDR1 LGHNA and CDR2 YSLEER. This CDR3 reads CASRVSGTTNTEAFF. CDR3 DNA: TGCGCCAGCAGAGTGTCCGGGACAACCAACACTGAAGCTTTCTTT.

V usage is TRBV5-1 and J usage is TRBJ1-1; TRBD1 matches at 7 bases. The CDR3 has 16 residues. Trimming at V came to 0 bases and at J to 2 bases, leaving 7 bases not matched to a gene. Germline lookup yields CDR1 SGHRS and CDR2 YFSETQ. The CDR3 bases are TGCGCCAGCAGCTTGGCCGGGACAGAATACAACACTGAAGCTTTCTTT. This gives the protein CASSLAGTEYNTEAFF.

This sequence joins TRBV10-3 and TRBJ1-2; 10 positions agree with TRBD1. Germline-derived CDR1 and CDR2 are ENHRY and SYGVKD. The CDR3 is 15 amino acids. V lost 3 bases and J lost 4; bases outside the gene matches: 5. The CDR3 bases are TGTGCCATCAGTGATGCCGGGACAGGGGCCTATGGCTACACCTTC. Its translation is CAISDAGTGAYGYTF.

The chain couples TRBV24-1 to TRBJ2-3; 7 bases match TRBD2. This CDR3 contains 15 residues. Trimming took 4 bases from V and 1 from J; bases not matched to a gene: 4. Germline V gene lookup returns CDR1 KGHDR and CDR2 SFDVKD. For the CDR3, the DNA is TGTGCCACCAGTGACTCCAGCGGGGGCACAGATACGCAGTATTTT. This translates into CATSDSSGGTDTQYF.

This chain connects TRBV7-2 to TRBJ2-7; 11 nucleotides agree with TRBD2. CDR3 length equals 15 residues. Germline values: CDR1 SGHTA, CDR2 FQGNSA. V lost 0 bases, J lost 3 bases, and 1 base stayed unmatched. CDR3 sequence (DNA): TGTGCCAGCAGCTTAGCGGGGACTAGCGGCTACGAGCAGTACTTC. Amino acids: CASSLAGTSGYEQYF. The entire variable domain, with the rest obtained from reference TRBV7-2 and TRBJ2-7, is as follows: GAGVSQSPSNKVTEKGKDVELRCDPISGHTALYWYRQSLGQGLEFLIYFQGNSAPDKSGLPSDRFSAERTGGSVSTLTIQRTQQEDSAVYLCASSLAGTSGYEQYFGPGTRLTVT.

This chain uses TRBV7-2 with TRBJ2-2; TRBD2 is a possible D gene (5 bases). Germline V gene data show CDR1 as SGHTA and CDR2 as FQGNSA. The V end lost 3 bases, the J end lost 5 bases, and 10 bases lay between the germline ends. This CDR3 is 14 amino acids long. This chain's CDR3 is CASSLIWETGELFF. The DNA for the CDR3 is TGTGCCAGCAGCTTGATATGGGAGACCGGGGAGCTGTTTTTT.

V gene TRBV3-1 (or the pseudogene TRBV3-2) combines with J gene TRBJ1-2; TRBD1 agrees at 9 bases. The CDR3 runs 16 residues. Germline V lookup: CDR1 LGHDT, CDR2 YNNKEL (reference sequence). After removal of 0 bases from V and 2 bases from J, the junction contained 4 bases not matched to a gene. The CDR3 loop is CASSQDWGQGNYGYTF. CDR3 nucleotides: TGTGCCAGCAGCCAAGATTGGGGACAGGGAAACTATGGCTACACCTTC.

CDR3 residues: CASSYGNSGNTIYF. The CDR3 DNA sequence: TGTGCCAGCAGTTACGGCAACTCTGGAAACACCATATATTTT. The chain employs TRBV6-5 and TRBJ1-3; D is unclear. The V end was cut by 2 bases, the J end by 0 bases, with 5 bases between. The CDR3 is 14 amino acids. The germline V gene has CDR1 MNHEY and CDR2 SVGAGI.

This chain joins TRBV10-3 and TRBJ2-3; TRBD2 agrees at 7 bases. The germline CDR1 and CDR2 sequences are ENHRY and SYGVKD. This CDR3 has 14 residues. The V segment lost 6 bases and the J segment 6 bases; nucleotides outside the gene matches: 9. The CDR3 here is CAIRGTTGDDTQYF. The CDR3 coding sequence is TGTGCCATCAGGGGGACTACCGGTGACGATACGCAGTATTTT.

V is TRBV10-2 and J is TRBJ2-7; weak D call: TRBD1 (5 bases). The V gene lost 1 base and the J gene lost 2 bases, with 12 bases spanning the gap. The CDR3 is 15 residues long. CDR1 and CDR2 from the germline V gene are WSHSY and SAAADI. The CDR3: CASSELQGSAYEQYF. The CDR3 bases are TGCGCCAGCAGTGAGTTGCAGGGTTCGGCCTACGAGCAGTACTTC.

The chain uses TRBV19 and TRBJ2-2; TRBD1 is a possible D gene (6 bases). The CDR3 has 16 residues. Trimming shortened V by 0 bases and J by 4 bases, and 12 bases separated the two germline ends. Germline CDR1 LNHDA, CDR2 SQIVND (reference sequence). Here the CDR3 reads CASSIEGRGGTGELFF. CDR3 nucleotides: TGTGCCAGTAGTATAGAAGGCAGGGGTGGCACCGGGGAGCTGTTTTTT. Using reference TRBV19 and TRBJ2-2 for the parts outside the CDR3, the full variable domain is DGGITQSPKYLFRKEGQNVTLSCEQNLNHDAMYWYRQDPGQGLRLIYYSQIVNDFQKGDIAEGYSVSREKKESFPLTVTSAQKNPTAFYLCASSIEGRGGTGELFFGEGSRLTVL.

The rearrangement uses TRBV7-9 and TRBJ2-7; TRBD1 might be the D (6 bases). Trimming left V 5 bases short and J 3 bases short, with 17 bases between. The V gene's germline CDR1 is SEHNR and CDR2 FQNEAQ (reference sequence). The length of the CDR3 is 15 residues. This CDR3 reads CASSPRQVIFYEQYF. CDR3 bases: TGTGCCAGCAGCCCCCGACAGGTTATTTTCTACGAGCAGTACTTC.

This chain connects TRBV12-3 or TRBV12-4 to TRBJ2-1; D possibly corresponds to TRBD2 (5 bases). The CDR3 runs to 13 residues. The V and J ends lost 2 bases and 15 bases respectively, with 17 bases between them. CDR3 region: CASSLWVGLAWFF. CDR3 nucleotide sequence: TGTGCCAGCAGTTTATGGGTAGGCCTAGCCTGGTTCTTC.

This rearrangement joins TRBV5-1 to TRBJ2-5; no definite D call. The V end lost 0 bases, the J end lost 5 bases, and 11 bases lay between the germline ends. The CDR3 contains 14 residues. The germline CDR1 and CDR2 sequences are SGHRS and YFSETQ. The CDR3 here is CASSLDGFLETQYF. The DNA for the CDR3 is TGCGCCAGCAGCTTGGACGGTTTTCTGGAGACCCAGTACTTC.

The chain couples TRBV10-3 to TRBJ1-2, with 12 bases aligning to TRBD1. The CDR3 runs 14 residues. Trimming at V came to 6 bases and at J to 11 bases, leaving 10 bases not matched to a gene. CDR1 and CDR2 from the germline V gene are ENHRY and SYGVKD. The CDR3 DNA reads TGTGCCATCAGCAGCGGGGACAGGGGGCCTGAGTACACCTTC. This gives the protein CAISSGDRGPEYTF.

V usage is TRBV6-4 and J usage is TRBJ1-2; D unresolved. Germline V gene lookup returns CDR1 MRHNA and CDR2 SNTAGT. The ends were cut back, 8 bases at V and 5 bases at J, with 15 bases in the middle. CDR3 length: 13 residues. CDR3 in amino acids: CASSRSRFYGYTF. The DNA of the CDR3 is TGTGCCAGCTCTAGATCCAGATTTTATGGCTACACCTTC.

The chain is built from TRBV2 and TRBJ2-3; 14 nucleotides match TRBD2. CDR1 and CDR2 (germline): SNHLY, FYNNEI. V lost 8 bases to trimming and J lost 3 bases; unmatched junction nucleotides: 4. The CDR3 extends over 15 amino acids. The CDR3 nucleotides are TGTGCCAGCGGGACTAGCGGGGGTTTTACAGATACGCAGTATTTT. This translates into CASGTSGGFTDTQYF.

The chain couples TRBV7-9 to TRBJ2-3; no reliable D call. V shed 5 bases and J shed 3 bases, with 18 bases lying between them. This CDR3 has 16 amino acids. CDR1 is SEHNR, CDR2 FQNEAQ, per germline (reference sequence). CDR3 amino acids: CASSVSRLLETDTQYF. CDR3 in DNA: TGTGCCAGCAGCGTTTCGAGGTTGCTTGAAACAGATACGCAGTATTTT.

V gene TRBV24-1 combines with J gene TRBJ2-3; 8 bases agree with TRBD1. Germline CDR1 is KGHDR and CDR2 is SFDVKD. Trimming took 4 bases from V and 4 from J; bases not matched to a gene: 0. This CDR3 is built from 13 residues. DNA for the CDR3: TGTGCCACCAGTGAACAGGGGGCAGATACGCAGTATTTT. Amino acids: CATSEQGADTQYF.

The chain has TRBV5-1 and TRBJ2-3, with 7 bases matching TRBD2. Per the germline V gene, CDR1 is SGHRS and CDR2 is YFSETQ. This CDR3 has 14 residues. The V and J ends lost 4 bases and 2 bases, in that order; junction bases with no gene match: 4. In nucleotides, the CDR3 is TGCGCCAGCAGCCGGGGGGAGTTCACAGATACGCAGTATTTT. Protein product: CASSRGEFTDTQYF.

The CDR3 DNA reads TGTGCCAGCAGTTACGGGGGCTATCAGCCCCAGCATTTT. Protein product: CASSYGGYQPQHF. This chain uses TRBV6-2 or TRBV6-3 with TRBJ1-5; D perhaps matches TRBD1 (6 bases). CDR1 and CDR2 (germline): MNHEY, SVGEGT. Trimming cost V 2 bases and J 5 bases, with 7 bases left between them. This CDR3 spans 13 amino acids.